Listed below are T cell receptor beta chains from one sample, sequenced in a study of blood T cell repertoires in COVID-19. Profiling relied on immunoSEQ multiplex PCR, and the TCRdb table lists in-frame clones only, not all of them. The data hold about 170,000 clones, with over 80% observed a single time. Sequencing was carried out using peripheral blood. The receptors shown here come from a man aged 25 to 40 with COVID-19, enrolled during active disease. Each CDR3 is given with its conserved first and last residue. D genes are given only for firm matches. Size is omitted from some rows. Given values are once, few, many or a class for expanded clones.

size | D | J | V | CDR3 | DNA
. | TRBD1 | TRBJ2-2 | TRBV11-2 | CASSPSLGTANTGELFF | TGTGCCAGCAGCCCATCCCTCGGGACAGCTAACACCGGGGAGCTGTTTTTT
. | . | TRBJ2-7 | TRBV11-2 | CASSLEPGNNYEQYF | TGTGCCAGCAGCTTAGAGCCAGGGAACAACTACGAGCAGTACTTC
. | . | TRBJ1-1 | TRBV3-1/TRBV3-2 | CASSQDLWLPEAFF | TGTGCCAGCAGCCAAGATTTATGGCTCCCCGAAGCTTTCTTT
. | TRBD1 | TRBJ1-3 | TRBV28 | CASCSPGTGSSRDTIYF | TGTGCCAGCTGTTCCCCGGGGACAGGTAGCTCTAGGGACACCATATATTTT
few | . | TRBJ1-3 | TRBV7-3 | CASSPEGMGGNTIYF | TGTGCCAGCAGCCCCGAGGGTATGGGAGGAAACACCATATATTTT
. | TRBD2 | TRBJ2-3 | TRBV28 | CASREQGGRTDTQYF | TGTGCCAGCAGAGAGCAGGGCGGGAGGACAGATACGCAGTATTTT
. | TRBD1 | TRBJ1-4 | TRBV3-1/TRBV3-2 | CASSQAGGREKLFF | TGTGCCAGCAGCCAGGCAGGGGGCCGGGAAAAACTGTTTTTT
. | TRBD1 | TRBJ1-1 | TRBV5-5 | CASSAGQINTEAFF | TGTGCCAGCAGCGCGGGACAGATAAACACTGAAGCTTTCTTT
. | TRBD1 | TRBJ1-6 | TRBV19 | CASSRGTESPLHF | TGTGCCAGTAGTCGAGGGACAGAGTCACCCCTCCACTTT
. | TRBD2 | TRBJ2-7 | TRBV18 | CASSGGSGSVEQYF | TGTGCCAGCTCAGGTGGTAGCGGGAGTGTCGAGCAGTACTTC
. | . | TRBJ1-1 | TRBV7-9 | CASSSQSGVNTEAFF | TGTGCCAGCAGCTCCCAGTCGGGAGTGAACACTGAAGCTTTCTTT
once | TRBD1 | TRBJ2-7 | TRBV7-6 | CASSFGGQGEAEQYF | TGTGCCAGCAGCTTTGGAGGACAGGGGGAGGCCGAGCAGTACTTC
. | TRBD2 | TRBJ2-7 | TRBV2 | CASSVRLAEIYEQYF | TGTGCCAGCAGTGTGAGACTAGCGGAAATCTACGAGCAGTACTTC
. | . | TRBJ1-2 | TRBV27 | CASKVTGLNYGYTF | TGTGCCAGCAAGGTTACGGGTTTAAACTATGGCTACACCTTC
. | . | TRBJ2-7 | TRBV27 | CASSTIWGRDNEQYF | TGTGCCAGCAGTACGATCTGGGGCAGGGACAACGAGCAGTACTTC
. | . | TRBJ1-1 | TRBV2 | CASSDRNTEAFF | TGTGCCAGCTCCGACAGGAACACTGAAGCTTTCTTT
. | . | TRBJ2-7 | TRBV21-1 | CASSRTTSGSFVLEQYF | TGTGCCAGCTCACGGACAACTAGCGGGAGCTTCGTCCTCGAGCAGTACTTC
. | . | TRBJ2-2 | TRBV11-1 | CASSLGRGGELFF | TGTGCCAGCAGCTTAGGCCGGGGCGGGGAGCTGTTTTTT
. | TRBD1 | TRBJ1-2 | TRBV5-4 | CASSPGQGRWDGYTF | TGTGCCAGCAGCCCCGGACAGGGGCGGTGGGATGGCTACACCTTC
. | TRBD1 | TRBJ2-5 | TRBV2 | CASSGQGTKETQYF | TGTGCCAGCAGTGGACAGGGAACTAAAGAGACCCAGTACTTC
. | . | TRBJ1-5 | TRBV12-5 | CASGYGGLQPQHF | TGTGCTAGTGGTTACGGGGGGCTTCAGCCCCAGCATTTT
few | TRBD2 | TRBJ2-7 | TRBV11-2 | CASSLRASGRAFYEQYF | TGTGCCAGCAGCTTAAGGGCTAGCGGGAGGGCGTTCTACGAGCAGTACTTC
. | . | TRBJ2-2 | TRBV3-1/TRBV3-2 | CASLRVRHTNTGELFF | TGTGCCAGCCTCAGGGTAAGGCATACGAACACCGGGGAGCTGTTTTTT
few | TRBD1 | TRBJ1-1 | TRBV3-1/TRBV3-2 | CASSSTGGRTEAFF | TGTGCCAGCAGCTCGACAGGGGGTAGGACTGAAGCTTTCTTT
. | . | TRBJ2-6 | TRBV7-2 | CASSLGGAGANVLTF | TGTGCCAGCAGCTTGGGAGGAGCTGGGGCCAACGTCCTGACTTTC
. | . | TRBJ1-1 | TRBV18 | CASSPTRQAMNTEAFF | TGTGCCAGCTCACCAACTCGACAGGCCATGAACACTGAAGCTTTCTTT
. | TRBD1 | TRBJ2-7 | TRBV28 | CASSPGQGSKQYF | TGTGCCAGCAGCCCTGGACAGGGATCGAAGCAGTACTTC
. | . | TRBJ2-3 | TRBV2 | CASLKAPGASGPADTQYF | TGTGCCAGCCTCAAAGCCCCGGGGGCTAGCGGCCCTGCCGATACGCAGTATTTT
once | TRBD1 | TRBJ1-1 | TRBV5-1 | CASTSQGMNTEAFF | TGCGCCAGCACCTCACAGGGGATGAACACTGAAGCTTTCTTT
. | . | TRBJ1-5 | TRBV28 | CASLAGGQPQHF | TGTGCCAGCCTTGCCGGAGGCCAGCCCCAGCATTTT
. | . | TRBJ1-1 | TRBV5-1 | CASSWGVVTGTEAFF | TGCGCCAGCAGCTGGGGGGTAGTTACTGGGACTGAAGCTTTCTTT
. | TRBD1 | TRBJ1-2 | TRBV7-2 | CASSLDREAGYTF | TGTGCCAGCAGCTTGGACAGGGAGGCTGGCTACACCTTC
once | . | TRBJ2-1 | TRBV5-4 | CASTKRTRGAYNEQFF | TGTGCCAGCACCAAAAGGACGCGCGGGGCGTACAATGAGCAGTTCTTC
. | . | TRBJ1-2 | TRBV7-8 | CASSHGGYGYTF | TGTGCCAGCAGTCACGGGGGATATGGCTACACCTTC
. | TRBD1 | TRBJ2-7 | TRBV9 | CASSVGQGIGPYYEQYF | TGTGCCAGCAGCGTAGGACAGGGCATTGGGCCCTACTACGAGCAGTACTTC
. | TRBD2 | TRBJ2-3 | TRBV30 | CAWSSGGRPDTQYF | TGTGCCTGGAGTTCAGGCGGGAGGCCAGATACGCAGTATTTT
. | TRBD1 | TRBJ1-2 | TRBV20-1 | CSASALGTGFDYGYTF | TGCAGTGCTAGTGCATTGGGGACAGGGTTTGACTATGGCTACACCTTC